The rows below give T cell receptor beta chains drawn from one sample of a study of T-cell memory formation after mild COVID-19. One entry per CDR3 protein, called by TCRdb with MiXCR from the 5' RACE reads. The table includes roughly 300,000 distinct CDR3 sequences, around 15% detected once. The sequencing sample was made of PBMCs or a T cell subset sorted from them (not recorded which). The origin of the receptors is a man between 18 and 35 years old who had mild COVID-19 (a few samples of this study predate the infection). Cell type and time point are not known. The CDR3 runs from the conserved cysteine through the conserved F or W. The order of the fields is clone size, V gene, D gene, J gene, CDR3 protein, CDR3 DNA. A D gene is named only where the DNA matches it firmly. The size field is filled for only some rows; it gives once, few, many or a size class.

clone_size: .
v_call: TRBV13
d_call: .
j_call: TRBJ1-6
cdr3_aa: CASSLGGWNSPLHF
cdr3_nt: TGTGCCAGCAGCTTAGGGGGGTGGAATTCACCCCTCCACTTT

clone_size: many
v_call: TRBV3-1
d_call: TRBD1
j_call: TRBJ1-1
cdr3_aa: CASSQDMTGAEAFF
cdr3_nt: TGTGCCAGCAGCCAAGACATGACAGGGGCAGAAGCTTTCTTT

clone_size: many
v_call: TRBV29-1
d_call: TRBD2
j_call: TRBJ2-3
cdr3_aa: CSVEGTLKLAGSTDTQYF
cdr3_nt: TGCAGCGTTGAAGGGACACTCAAACTAGCGGGAAGCACAGATACGCAGTATTTT

clone_size: few
v_call: TRBV4-2
d_call: .
j_call: TRBJ2-5
cdr3_aa: CASSQDPDGIGETQYF
cdr3_nt: TGTGCCAGCAGCCAAGATCCCGACGGGATTGGGGAGACCCAGTACTTC

clone_size: .
v_call: TRBV9
d_call: TRBD2
j_call: TRBJ2-3
cdr3_aa: CASSRGTSGVADTQYF
cdr3_nt: TGTGCCAGCAGTAGAGGGACTAGCGGGGTAGCAGATACGCAGTATTTT

clone_size: many
v_call: TRBV12-3/TRBV12-4
d_call: .
j_call: TRBJ1-5
cdr3_aa: CASSLVGSNQPQHF
cdr3_nt: TGTGCCAGCAGTTTAGTCGGCAGCAATCAGCCCCAGCATTTT

clone_size: .
v_call: TRBV3-1
d_call: .
j_call: TRBJ2-6
cdr3_aa: CASSQGTKGVYSGANVLTF
cdr3_nt: TGTGCCAGCAGCCAAGGGACGAAGGGTGTTTACTCTGGGGCCAACGTCCTGACTTTC

clone_size: few
v_call: TRBV6-5
d_call: .
j_call: TRBJ1-2
cdr3_aa: CASTPKWGYGYTF
cdr3_nt: TGTGCCAGCACCCCAAAATGGGGCTATGGCTACACCTTC

clone_size: .
v_call: TRBV11-1
d_call: .
j_call: TRBJ2-5
cdr3_aa: CASSHQTAGSGTQYF
cdr3_nt: TGTGCCAGCAGCCACCAAACCGCAGGGTCGGGGACCCAGTACTTC

clone_size: .
v_call: TRBV4-1
d_call: .
j_call: TRBJ1-2
cdr3_aa: CASSRDVSYTF
cdr3_nt: TGCGCCAGCAGCCGGGACGTTAGCTACACCTTC

clone_size: many
v_call: TRBV7-9
d_call: .
j_call: TRBJ1-2
cdr3_aa: CASSKQGTHRFGYTF
cdr3_nt: TGTGCCAGCAGCAAACAAGGGACACATCGTTTTGGCTACACCTTC